The source of this T cell receptor beta chain is a study of breast tumors, draining lymph nodes, adjacent tissues (dated by TCRdb to 2016 to 2018). Describing the broader study: TCR beta repertoires were compared across tumor, adjacent nontumor tissue and axillary lymph nodes obtained from breast cancer patients. In human breast cancer, the study set out to evaluate how tumor, surrounding tissue and draining lymph node repertoires relate to one another and whether T cells may move between these sites.

CDR1 and CDR2 (DFQATT, SNEGSKA) derive from the germline V gene (reference sequence). The cysteine opens and the phenylalanine closes a CDR3 of 15 amino acids. Kept here is only the CDR3 DNA, which spans 45 bases and is read in frame from base 1. Ends trimmed: V by 8 bases, J by 4 bases; bases unmatched to a gene: 11. Lymph node samples came from the axillary draining lymph nodes of breast cancer patients. This clonotype was recorded many times. No cognate antigen has been identified for it. Base qualities are not at hand, and no much larger clone is one base apart. Beyond this particular receptor, the publication reports: The study presented the conclusion that tumor T cells originate in lymph nodes as consistent with a hypothesis, not as something directly demonstrated. The data were judged consistent with most tumor T cells deriving from the lymph node and then expanding within tumor tissue. In luminal-like breast cancer, tumor and nontumor tissue repertoires resembled each other significantly more than in basal-like breast cancer. Tumor T-cell repertoires showed less diversity than lymph node repertoires and more diversity than nontumor tissue repertoires, and tumor T-cell repertoires showed preferential V and J gene usage.

The sequencer listed for this sample is Illumina HiSeq 2000. Multiplex PCR amplification was used to build the TCR beta chain libraries. The amplified TCR beta chain products were analyzed by high-throughput sequencing. TCRdb redid the processing of the public reads, applying fastp at Q25 and MiXCR, and retained in-frame beta chains. Every CDR3 protein is listed once, alongside the most common genes and DNA of its rows. A total of fewer than 200,000 distinct CDR3 sequences appear in this sample, 30% to 35% of them only once. 3.5% to 4.5% of the sample is held by the ten biggest clonotypes. This chain joins TRBV20-1 to TRBJ1-2; TRBD1 fits 12 bases in the junction. This sequence originates from a female donor with breast cancer. Some clones in this sample may be carry-over from other donors' samples. Sequenced material: axillary lymph node tissue. The CDR3 loop reads CSLRDRGLGGYGYTF. The DNA sequence reads TGCAGTCTACGGGACAGGGGGCTTGGGGGCTATGGCTACACCTTC.